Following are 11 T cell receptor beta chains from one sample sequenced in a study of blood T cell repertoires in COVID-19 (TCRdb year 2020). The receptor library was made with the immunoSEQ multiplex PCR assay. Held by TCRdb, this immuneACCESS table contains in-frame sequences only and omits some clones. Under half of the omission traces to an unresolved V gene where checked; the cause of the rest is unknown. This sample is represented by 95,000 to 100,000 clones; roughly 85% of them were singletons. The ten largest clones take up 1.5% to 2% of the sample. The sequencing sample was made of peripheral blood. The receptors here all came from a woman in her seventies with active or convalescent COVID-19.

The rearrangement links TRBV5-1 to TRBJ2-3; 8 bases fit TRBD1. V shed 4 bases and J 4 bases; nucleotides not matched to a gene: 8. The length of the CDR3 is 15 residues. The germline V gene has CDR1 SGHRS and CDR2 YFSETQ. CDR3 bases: TGCGCCAGCAGCCCCGACAGGGGAAGCGCAGATACGCAGTATTTT. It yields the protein CASSPDRGSADTQYF.

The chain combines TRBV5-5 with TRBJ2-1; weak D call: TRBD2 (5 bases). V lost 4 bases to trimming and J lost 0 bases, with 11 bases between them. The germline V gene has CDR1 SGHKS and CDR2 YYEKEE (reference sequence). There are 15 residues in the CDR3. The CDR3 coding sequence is TGTGCCAGCAGCCCCGGGGTTGGCTCCTACAATGAGCAGTTCTTC. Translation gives CASSPGVGSYNEQFF.

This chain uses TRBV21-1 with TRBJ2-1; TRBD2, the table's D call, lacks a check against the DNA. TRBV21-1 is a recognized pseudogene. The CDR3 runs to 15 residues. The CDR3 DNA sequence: TGTGCCAGCAGTAAGACTAGCGGGGGGGACAATGAGCAGTTCTTC. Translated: CASSKTSGGDNEQFF.

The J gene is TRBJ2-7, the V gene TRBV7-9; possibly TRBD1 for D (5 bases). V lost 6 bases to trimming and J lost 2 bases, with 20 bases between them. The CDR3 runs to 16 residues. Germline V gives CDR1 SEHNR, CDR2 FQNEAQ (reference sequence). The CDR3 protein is CASRPTGDRYPYEQYF. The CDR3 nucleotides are TGTGCCAGCAGGCCTACAGGAGACCGTTATCCCTACGAGCAGTACTTC.

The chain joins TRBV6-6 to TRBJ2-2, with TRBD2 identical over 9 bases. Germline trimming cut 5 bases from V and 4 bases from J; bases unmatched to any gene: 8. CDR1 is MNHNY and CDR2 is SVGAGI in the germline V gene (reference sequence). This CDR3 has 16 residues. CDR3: CASSIWASGVTGELFF. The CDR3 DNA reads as TGTGCCAGCAGTATCTGGGCTAGCGGGGTCACCGGGGAGCTGTTTTTT.

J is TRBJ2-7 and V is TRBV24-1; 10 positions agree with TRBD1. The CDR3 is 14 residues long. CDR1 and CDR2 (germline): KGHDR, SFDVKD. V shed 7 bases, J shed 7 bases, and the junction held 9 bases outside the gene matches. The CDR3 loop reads CATSPGTGVSEQYF. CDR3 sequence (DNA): TGTGCCACCAGCCCCGGGACAGGGGTAAGTGAGCAGTACTTC.

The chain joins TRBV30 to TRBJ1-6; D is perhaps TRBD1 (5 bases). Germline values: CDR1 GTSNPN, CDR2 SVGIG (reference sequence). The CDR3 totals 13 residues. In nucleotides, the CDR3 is TGTTCAGCGGGGGAGAACAGCGATTCACCCCTCCACTTT. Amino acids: CSAGENSDSPLHF.

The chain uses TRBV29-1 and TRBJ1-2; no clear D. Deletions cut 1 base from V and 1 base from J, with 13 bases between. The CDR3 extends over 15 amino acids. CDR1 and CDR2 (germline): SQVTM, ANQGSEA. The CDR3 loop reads CSVEGLAIRNYGYTF. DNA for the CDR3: TGCAGCGTTGAAGGGCTGGCAATACGTAACTATGGCTACACCTTC. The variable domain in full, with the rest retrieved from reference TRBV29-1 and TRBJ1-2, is SAVISQKPSRDICQRGTSLTIQCQVDSQVTMMFWYRQQPGQSLTLIATANQGSEATYESGFVIDKFPISRPNLTFSTLTVSNMSPEDSSIYLCSVEGLAIRNYGYTFGSGTRLTVV.

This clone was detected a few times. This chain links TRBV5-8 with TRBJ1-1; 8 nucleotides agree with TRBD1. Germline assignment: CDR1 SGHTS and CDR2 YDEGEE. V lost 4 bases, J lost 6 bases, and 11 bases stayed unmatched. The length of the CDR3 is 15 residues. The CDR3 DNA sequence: TGTGCCAGCAGCCCCACAAACAGGGGGTATTCTGAAGCTTTCTTT. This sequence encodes CASSPTNRGYSEAFF.

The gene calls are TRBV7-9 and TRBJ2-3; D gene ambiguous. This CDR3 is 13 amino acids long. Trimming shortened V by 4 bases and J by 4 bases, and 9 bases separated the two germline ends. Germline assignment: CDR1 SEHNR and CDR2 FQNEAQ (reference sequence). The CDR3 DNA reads TGTGCCAGCAGCTCAATTTCCCCAGATACGCAGTATTTT. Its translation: CASSSISPDTQYF.

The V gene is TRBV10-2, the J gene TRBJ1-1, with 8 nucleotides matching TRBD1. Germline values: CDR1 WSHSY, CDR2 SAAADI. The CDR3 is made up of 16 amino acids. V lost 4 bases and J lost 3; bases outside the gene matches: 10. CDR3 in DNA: TGCGCCAGCAGTGGACAGGGGCTCGGTTGGGACACTGAAGCTTTCTTT. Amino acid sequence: CASSGQGLGWDTEAFF.